This T cell receptor (beta chain) derives from a study of human T cells and chemical hapten exposure. V was clipped by 6 bases and J by 1 base; unmatched bases: 4. This CDR3 has 14 amino acids. Germline V lookup: CDR1 MNHNY, CDR2 SVGAGI (reference sequence). Each cDNA molecule in the library carried unique molecular identifiers. TCRdb itself ran the RACE reads through MiXCR, one entry per CDR3 protein. The repertoire holds about 340,000 distinct CDR3 sequences, with roughly 6.9% as singletons. Time point in this sample: patch test 1, 2 weeks after DPC sensitization. Treatment: therapeutic diphenylcyclopropenone sensitization with weekly scalp DPC. Total RNA was extracted from unfractionated whole blood.

This TCR was sampled from a woman aged 18-35 years with alopecia areata. Some clones in this sample may be carry-over from other donors' samples. The specimen comprised whole blood, sampled in connection with sensitization to the hapten diphenylcyclopropenone (DPC). The rearrangement links TRBV6-6 to TRBJ2-3; TRBD2 aligns across 7 bases. CDR3 coding DNA: TGTGCCAGCAGGACGGCGGGGGGCACAGATACGCAGTATTTT. Encoded protein: CASRTAGGTDTQYF.